The clone carrying this T cell receptor (beta chain) was counted once. Clones were sequenced by immunoSEQ multiplex PCR, and TCRdb holds only the in-frame ones, with some missing. The sample yields some 13,000 clones, approximately 92% seen once. This CDR3 comprises 14 residues. Per the germline V gene, CDR1 is SNHLY and CDR2 is FYNNEI. The ends lost 7 bases at V and 8 bases at J; junction bases unmatched: 13. The sample is drawn from a study of PD-1 blockade in classical Hodgkin lymphoma. Every single patient, without exception, relapsed after autologous stem cell transplantation, and brentuximab vedotin exposure varied.

The TCR sequence derives from a human donor with classical Hodgkin lymphoma. The chain joins TRBV2 to TRBJ1-2; 7 positions agree with TRBD1. The sample was peripheral blood mononuclear cells (PBMCs), taken at baseline. The CDR3 spells CASTARTGDYGYTF. The CDR3, as DNA: TGTGCCAGCACCGCCCGGACAGGAGATTACGGCTACACCTTC.